This passage covers 25 T cell receptor beta chains from one sample sequenced in a study of T cell responses to AZD1222 COVID-19 vaccine. Sequencing used immunoSEQ multiplex PCR; TCRdb keeps in-frame clones, though not all of them. The repertoire holds roughly 170,000 clones, roughly 93% seen once, with more than 0.8% in the top ten. Sample: peripheral blood, taken on day 0 of AZD1222 vaccination. These receptors were obtained from an adult in good health.

J is TRBJ2-1 and V is TRBV5-1, with TRBD1 identical over 7 bases. Per germline, CDR1 SGHRS and CDR2 YFSETQ. The CDR3 has 16 amino acids. Trimming took 0 bases from V and 4 from J; bases not matched to a gene: 7. DNA of the CDR3: TGCGCCAGCAGCTTGGGACAGGGCCTAGTATACAATGAGCAGTTCTTC. Its protein is CASSLGQGLVYNEQFF.

The J gene is TRBJ2-7, the V gene TRBV5-1, with D possibly being TRBD1 or TRBD2 (6 bases each). The CDR3 is made up of 19 amino acids. Germline V gene sequence: CDR1 SGHRS, CDR2 YFSETQ. Trimming removed 0 bases from V and 1 base from J, with 23 bases in between. CDR3 sequence: CASSLEVGGFALGSYEQYF. The DNA for the CDR3 is TGCGCCAGCAGCTTGGAGGTGGGGGGCTTCGCACTTGGATCCTACGAGCAGTACTTC.

The sample holds one count of this clone. The J gene is TRBJ1-5, the V gene TRBV3-1 (or the pseudogene TRBV3-2); D unresolved. CDR3 length equals 17 residues. Trimming removed 1 base from V and 1 base from J, with 14 bases in between. Germline loops: CDR1 LGHDT, CDR2 YNNKEL (reference sequence). CDR3 sequence: CASSQATGGRSNQPQHF. The CDR3 DNA follows: TGTGCCAGCAGCCAAGCTACTGGTGGGAGAAGCAATCAGCCCCAGCATTTT.

The chain uses TRBV2 and TRBJ2-1, with 9 bases that match TRBD2. V dropped 2 bases and J dropped 8; count of bases not matched to a gene: 7. Germline assignment: CDR1 SNHLY and CDR2 FYNNEI. The CDR3 loop spans 15 amino acids. The CDR3 loop is CASSESSGGSDEQFF. DNA of the CDR3: TGTGCCAGCAGTGAATCCAGCGGGGGGAGCGATGAGCAGTTCTTC.

This rearrangement joins TRBV6-5 to TRBJ1-2; D gene ambiguous. The V gene lost 6 bases and the J gene lost 5 bases, with 16 bases spanning the gap. The germline CDR1 and CDR2 sequences are MNHEY and SVGAGI. The CDR3 length is 14 residues. This CDR3 reads CASRSRQAGYGYTF. The CDR3 DNA follows: TGTGCCAGCAGGTCACGACAAGCGGGATATGGCTACACCTTC.

This chain connects TRBV7-9 to TRBJ1-1, with D hard to call. The CDR3 length is 16 residues. V lost 0 bases, J lost 3 bases, and 14 bases lay in between. Germline values: CDR1 SEHNR, CDR2 FQNEAQ (reference sequence). In DNA, the CDR3 is TGTGCCAGCAGCTTAGCATTGGCAGGTTCGGACACTGAAGCTTTCTTT. Protein: CASSLALAGSDTEAFF.

The V call is TRBV18, the J call TRBJ2-5; TRBD1 agrees at 7 bases. J was trimmed by 5 bases and V by 5 bases; bases with no gene match: 14. CDR3 length: 16 residues. Per germline, CDR1 KGHSH and CDR2 LQKENI. CDR3 region: CASSNPDTTGFETQYF. DNA for the CDR3: TGTGCCAGCTCAAATCCTGATACGACAGGGTTTGAGACCCAGTACTTC.

V usage is TRBV25-1 and J usage is TRBJ1-2, with unresolved D. Trimming shortened V by 8 bases and J by 5 bases, and 9 bases separated the two germline ends. The CDR3 loop spans 11 amino acids. CDR1 is MGHDK and CDR2 is SYGVNS in the germline V gene. The CDR3 coding sequence is TGTGCCAGCGGGATGGGTTATGGCTACACCTTC. Translating gives CASGMGYGYTF.

V and J are TRBV27 and TRBJ2-7; 8 bases are shared with TRBD2. This CDR3 has 17 residues. J lost 4 bases, V lost 5 bases, and 16 bases had no gene match. Per the germline V gene, CDR1 is MNHEY and CDR2 is SMNVEV (reference sequence). CDR3 in amino acids: CASSPRVGTREYYEQYF. CDR3 in DNA: TGTGCCAGCAGTCCAAGGGTTGGGACTAGGGAATATTACGAGCAGTACTTC.

J is TRBJ2-2 and V is TRBV7-6; a possible D gene is TRBD2 (5 bases). V was clipped by 3 bases and J by 8 bases, with 13 bases between them. CDR1 SGHVS and CDR2 FNYEAQ come from the germline V gene. The CDR3 is made up of 14 amino acids. CDR3 DNA: TGTGCCAGCAGCTTGAGCGGACCATCTGGGGAGCTGTTTTTT. This gives the protein CASSLSGPSGELFF.

The chain carries TRBV28 and TRBJ2-7, with TRBD2 identical over 8 bases. The CDR3 contains 15 residues. With V trimmed by 3 bases and J by 0 bases, 4 bases remained unmatched. CDR1 is MDHEN, CDR2 SYDVKM, per germline. The CDR3, as DNA: TGTGCCAGCAGTTTTAGCGGGGACCTCTCCTACGAGCAGTACTTC. Translation gives CASSFSGDLSYEQYF.

Turning to this clone: The junction departs from germline at one end; a sequencing error may be responsible. V gene TRBV5-1 combines with J gene TRBJ1-2, with 7 bases matching TRBD1. CDR3 length: 15 residues. Germline CDR1 is SGHRS and CDR2 is YFSETQ. The chain's CDR3 is CASSATLGRGDGYTF. The CDR3 bases are TGTGCCAGCAGCGCAACCCTCGGCAGGGGGGATGGCTACACCTTC.

This chain connects TRBV9 to TRBJ2-1, with D tentatively TRBD2 (6 bases). Germline CDR1 SGDLS, CDR2 YYNGEE. The V gene lost 6 bases and the J gene lost 4 bases, with 14 bases spanning the gap. This CDR3 spans 14 amino acids. This CDR3 reads CASNAAGTYNEQFF. CDR3 coding DNA: TGTGCCAGCAATGCGGCTGGGACTTACAATGAGCAGTTCTTC.

This chain uses TRBV19 with TRBJ1-5; 9 nucleotides align to TRBD1. This CDR3 comprises 14 residues. Germline loops: CDR1 LNHDA, CDR2 SQIVND (reference sequence). V dropped 6 bases and J dropped 5; count of bases not matched to a gene: 5. The CDR3 region is CASRQGADHQPQHF. In DNA, the CDR3 is TGTGCCAGTAGACAGGGGGCAGATCATCAGCCCCAGCATTTT.

This chain joins TRBV9 and TRBJ2-5, with 7 bases aligning to TRBD2. V was clipped by 4 bases and J by 5 bases; unmatched bases: 11. The germline gives CDR1 SGDLS, CDR2 YYNGEE. This CDR3 region has 15 residues. CDR3 sequence (DNA): TGTGCCAGCAGCTCGACTCCAACTAGCGAGGAGACCCAGTACTTC. It encodes CASSSTPTSEETQYF.

J is TRBJ2-3 and V is TRBV15, with TRBD2 matching over 9 bases. From germline, CDR1 is LNHNV and CDR2 YYDKDF (reference sequence). The V gene end was trimmed by 5 bases and the J gene end by 8 bases; junction bases not matched to a gene: 8. The CDR3 is 14 residues long. CDR3 amino acids: CATSPRGGGVTQYF. The CDR3 DNA sequence: TGTGCCACCAGCCCGCGGGGGGGTGGGGTTACGCAGTATTTT.

V and J are TRBV6-4 and TRBJ2-1, with D possibly being TRBD1 (7 bases). CDR3 length equals 15 residues. Germline values: CDR1 MRHNA, CDR2 SNTAGT. V lost 4 bases to trimming and J lost 6 bases, with 16 bases between them. The CDR3 DNA reads as TGTGCCAGCAGTGTAAGCAGGGGGGATATCAATGAGCAGTTCTTC. Residues: CASSVSRGDINEQFF.

The chain is built from TRBV7-2 and TRBJ1-1, with D maybe TRBD1 (5 bases). The CDR3 runs 16 residues. Germline CDR1 is SGHTA and CDR2 is FQGNSA. V was trimmed by 1 base and J by 2 bases, leaving 14 bases between them. The CDR3 nucleotides read TGTGCCAGCAGCTTAGAAAATGGCCAGGGTAACACTGAAGCTTTCTTT. It specifies CASSLENGQGNTEAFF.

The rearrangement joins TRBV2 to TRBJ2-1, with D possibly TRBD2 on 6 matching bases. This CDR3 is 14 amino acids long. Between the trimmed V and J ends, which lost 8 bases and 4 bases, there was a span of 15 bases. Germline assignment: CDR1 SNHLY and CDR2 FYNNEI. CDR3 loop: CASFQTGDYNEQFF. CDR3 coding DNA: TGTGCCAGCTTCCAGACGGGGGATTACAATGAGCAGTTCTTC.

The CDR3 sequence is CASSPGQGATQPQHF. The CDR3 DNA reads TGTGCCAGCTCACCGGGACAGGGGGCGACTCAGCCCCAGCATTTT. This chain connects TRBV18 to TRBJ1-5; 12 nucleotides agree with TRBD1. CDR3 size: 15 residues. Losses at the gene ends were 3 bases for V and 6 bases for J; bases not matched to a gene: 3. The germline CDR1 and CDR2 sequences are KGHSH and LQKENI.

The chain recombines TRBV5-5 with TRBJ1-1, with D perhaps matching TRBD1 (6 bases). The CDR3 is 17 residues long. The germline V and J ends were trimmed by 3 bases and 5 bases, with 23 bases remaining between them. CDR1 is SGHKS, CDR2 YYEKEE, per germline (reference sequence). Here the CDR3 DNA reads TGTGCCAGCAGCTGGCTTCCAGGGATGGGGGCAGGAACTGAAGCTTTCTTT. Its translation is CASSWLPGMGAGTEAFF. The entire variable domain, with the rest obtained from reference TRBV5-5 and TRBJ1-1, is as follows: DAGVTQSPTHLIKTRGQQVTLRCSPISGHKSVSWYQQVLGQGPQFIFQYYEKEERGRGNFPDRFSARQFPNYSSELNVNALLLGDSALYLCASSWLPGMGAGTEAFFGQGTRLTVV.

The chain combines TRBV2 with TRBJ2-5; TRBD2 aligns across 9 bases. The CDR3 length is 16 residues. The germline gives CDR1 SNHLY, CDR2 FYNNEI. Trimming removed 8 bases from V and 4 bases from J; junction bases left unmatched: 14. CDR3 sequence reads: CASRVQRGAVRETQYF. CDR3 nucleotides: TGTGCCAGCCGAGTTCAGCGGGGGGCAGTTCGAGAGACCCAGTACTTC. Supplemented by reference TRBV2 and TRBJ2-5, the full variable domain reads EPEVTQTPSHQVTQMGQEVILRCVPISNHLYFYWYRQILGQKVEFLVSFYNNEISEKSEIFDDQFSVERPDGSNFTLKIRSTKLEDSAMYFCASRVQRGAVRETQYFGPGTRLLVL.

This sequence joins TRBV11-3 and TRBJ1-3; D gene uncertain. Deletions cut 5 bases from V and 4 bases from J, with 0 bases between. This CDR3 comprises 10 residues. Germline loops: CDR1 SGHNT, CDR2 YENEEA. CDR3 loop: CASSGNTIYF. The CDR3 DNA reads as TGTGCCAGCAGCGGAAACACCATATATTTT.

The V call is TRBV30, the J call TRBJ1-3, with 7 nucleotides matching TRBD1. V shed 3 bases, J shed 2 bases, and the junction held 7 bases outside the gene matches. Germline CDR1 is GTSNPN and CDR2 is SVGIG (reference sequence). This CDR3 has 15 amino acids. CDR3 in amino acids: CAWSDYRGAGNTIYF. The CDR3 nucleotides read TGTGCCTGGAGCGATTACAGGGGAGCTGGAAACACCATATATTTT.

The chain combines TRBV4-1 with TRBJ1-2; 7 bases align to TRBD1. Germline values: CDR1 MGHRA, CDR2 YSYEKL. The CDR3 is made up of 15 amino acids. V lost 0 bases, J lost 5 bases, and 6 bases stayed unmatched. The CDR3 nucleotides read TGCGCCAGCAGCCAAGATGAGACAGGGACTTATGGCTACACCTTC. This codes for CASSQDETGTYGYTF.